Reported below is one T cell receptor beta chain. The sample is drawn from a study of control samples from healthy donors and cancer patients. Sequencing used immunoSEQ multiplex PCR; TCRdb keeps in-frame clones, though not all of them. The table includes roughly 200,000 clones, 91% detected once. V dropped 5 bases and J dropped 5 bases, with 10 bases sitting between them. CDR3 length: 12 residues. The germline V gene encodes CDR1 MNHNS and CDR2 SASEGT. This TCR came from a man aged 25 to 40 in good health. This chain links TRBV6-1 with TRBJ2-7; the D is unclear. The sample consisted of blood. CDR3 protein: CASSPARNEQYF. CDR3 in DNA: TGTGCCAGCAGTCCTGCTCGCAACGAGCAGTACTTC.